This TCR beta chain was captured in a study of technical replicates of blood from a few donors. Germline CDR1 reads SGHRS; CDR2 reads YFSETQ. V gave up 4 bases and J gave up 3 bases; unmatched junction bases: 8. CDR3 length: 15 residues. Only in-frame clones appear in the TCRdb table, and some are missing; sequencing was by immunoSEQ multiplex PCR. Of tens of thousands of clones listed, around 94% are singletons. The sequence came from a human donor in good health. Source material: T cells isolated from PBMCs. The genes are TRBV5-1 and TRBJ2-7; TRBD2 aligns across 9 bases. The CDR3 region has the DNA TGCGCCAGCAGCCCCGGACTAGCGTTAGACTACGAGCAGTACTTC. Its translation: CASSPGLALDYEQYF.